This T cell receptor (beta chain) was profiled in a study of PD-L1 blockade in urothelial cancer. Germline V lookup: CDR1 SEHNR, CDR2 FQNEAQ (reference sequence). This CDR3 is built from 14 residues. Germline trimming cut 5 bases from V and 4 bases from J; bases unmatched to any gene: 7. The study, taken as a whole, reports: Having blood TCR clonality under the median before treatment predicted better survival. Tumor-associated blood clones were expanded more by durable-benefit patients at 3 weeks.

Time point defined: pretreatment peripheral blood. The authors spiked synthetic TCR analog templates into each PCR. Sequencing used immunoSEQ multiplex PCR; TCRdb keeps in-frame clones, though not all of them. The repertoire holds approximately 63,000 clones, with about 81% as singletons. A remark on this clone: The antigen remains unidentified.

The sequencing here drew on PBMCs, taken around atezolizumab (anti-PD-L1) treatment. This clonotype was sampled from an older man with urothelial cancer. The chain is built from TRBV7-9 and TRBJ2-7, with 8 bases identical to TRBD1. The DNA of the CDR3 is TGTGCCAGCAGCACCGGACAGGGAGTGTACGAGCAGTACTTC. It is translated as CASSTGQGVYEQYF.